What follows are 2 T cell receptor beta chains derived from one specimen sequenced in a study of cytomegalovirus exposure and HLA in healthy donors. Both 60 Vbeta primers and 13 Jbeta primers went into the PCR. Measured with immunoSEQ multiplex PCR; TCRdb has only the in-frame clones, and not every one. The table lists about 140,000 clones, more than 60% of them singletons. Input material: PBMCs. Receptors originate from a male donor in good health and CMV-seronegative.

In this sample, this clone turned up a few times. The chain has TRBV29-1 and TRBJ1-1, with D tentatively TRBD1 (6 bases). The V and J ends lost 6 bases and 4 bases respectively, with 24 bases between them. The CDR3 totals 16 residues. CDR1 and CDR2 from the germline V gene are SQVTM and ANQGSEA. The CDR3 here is CSVHHTPGGRGTEAFF. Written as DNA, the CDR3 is TGCAGCGTCCACCATACCCCGGGGGGCCGAGGCACTGAAGCTTTCTTT.

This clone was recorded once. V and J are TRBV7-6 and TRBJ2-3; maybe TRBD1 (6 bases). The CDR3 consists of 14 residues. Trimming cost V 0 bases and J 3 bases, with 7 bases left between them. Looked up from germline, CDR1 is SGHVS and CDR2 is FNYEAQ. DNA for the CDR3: TGTGCCAGCAGCTTAGCCCAGGGGACAGATACGCAGTATTTT. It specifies CASSLAQGTDTQYF.